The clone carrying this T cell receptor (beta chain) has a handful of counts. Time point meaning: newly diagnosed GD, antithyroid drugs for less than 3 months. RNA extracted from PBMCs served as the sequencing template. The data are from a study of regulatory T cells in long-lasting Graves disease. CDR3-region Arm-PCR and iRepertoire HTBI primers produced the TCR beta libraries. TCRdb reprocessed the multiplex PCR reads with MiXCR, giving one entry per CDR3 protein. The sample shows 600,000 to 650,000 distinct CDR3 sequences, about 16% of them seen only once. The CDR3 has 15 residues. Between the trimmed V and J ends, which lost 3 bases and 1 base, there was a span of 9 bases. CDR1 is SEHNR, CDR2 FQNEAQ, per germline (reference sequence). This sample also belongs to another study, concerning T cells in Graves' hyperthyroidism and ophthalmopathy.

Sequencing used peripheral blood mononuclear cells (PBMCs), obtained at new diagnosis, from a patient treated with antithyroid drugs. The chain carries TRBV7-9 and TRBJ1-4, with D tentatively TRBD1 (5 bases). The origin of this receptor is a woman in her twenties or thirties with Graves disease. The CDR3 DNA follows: TGTGCCAGCAGCTTCGGAGGGGAAACTAATGAAAAACTGTTTTTT. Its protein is CASSFGGETNEKLFF.